This entry describes one T cell receptor beta chain. Participants, 18 to 89 years old, spanned 24 US areas. Donors in Cohort 3 who had recovered were those with two negative PCRs, healthcare professional clearance, or resolution of their symptoms. This sample was taken from a study of blood T cell repertoires in COVID-19. Study in general: Sample material is recorded as cDNA or gDNA derived from T cells, B-cell-depleted T cells, or PBMCs.

V was shortened by 8 bases and J by 1 base, with 5 bases between the two germline ends. CDR1 and CDR2 from the germline V gene are SGHTA and FQGTGA. CDR3 length: 12 amino acids. Original analysis: Quantification of nucleated cells was approximated via reference gene primer amplification. Assay used: immunoSEQ multiplex PCR; TCRdb lists only in-frame clones, some missing. D and trimming were read from the DNA, whereas the V and J calls and clone size are those reported in that table. The sample has 250,000 to 300,000 clones, about 90% seen once; the top ten hold approximately 2%. This chain links TRBV7-3 with TRBJ2-2; no clear D gene. Sequenced sample: PBMCs or T cells enriched from blood (not recorded which). The TCR was taken from a woman aged 60-70 years who had recovered from COVID-19. In DNA form, the CDR3 reads TGTGCCAGCTCAAAGAACACCGGGGAGCTGTTTTTT. The encoded protein is CASSKNTGELFF.